The rows below give T cell receptor beta chains drawn from one sample of a study of blood T cell repertoires in COVID-19. Produced via immunoSEQ multiplex PCR; TCRdb's table is partial and in-frame only. Found here are approximately 70,000 clones, roughly 91% of them singletons; the top ten hold around 1.5%. Input material: peripheral blood. Receptor source: a human donor in a cohort sampled during active COVID-19. Each CDR3 is given with its conserved first and last residue. A D gene is named only where the DNA matches it firmly. The size entry is marked missing in some rows and otherwise reads once, few, many or a size class.

clone_size,d_call,v_call,j_call,cdr3_nt,cdr3_aa
-,-,TRBV6-1,TRBJ1-1,TGTGCCAGCAGTGACCCCCGAGTCGGTTTTCAAGCTTTCTTT,CASSDPRVGFQAFF
-,-,TRBV6-2/TRBV6-3,TRBJ2-3,TGTGCCAGCAGTTCCCCCGTACCCGGGGGAAAATATACGCAGTATTTT,CASSSPVPGGKYTQYF
-,-,TRBV18,TRBJ2-7,TGTGCCAGCTCCTCCCCGACAAGGGGTTCCTACGAGCAGTACTTC,CASSSPTRGSYEQYF
-,TRBD1,TRBV18,TRBJ1-1,TGTGCCAGCTCACCACCTTTCTCCCAGGGGGCTAGTCGTACTGAAGCTTTCTTT,CASSPPFSQGASRTEAFF
-,-,TRBV21-1,TRBJ2-3,TGTGCCAGCAGCAAAGAGGACAGGGAAAGAGGCTACACAGATACGCAGTATTTT,CASSKEDRERGYTDTQYF
-,-,TRBV5-1,TRBJ1-5,TGCGCCAGCAGCTTGGGGCAGAACAATCAGCCCCAGCATTTT,CASSLGQNNQPQHF
-,TRBD2,TRBV5-4,TRBJ2-1,TGTGCCAGCAGCCCCCAGGCGCTAGCGGGATTCAATGAGCAGTTCTTC,CASSPQALAGFNEQFF
-,TRBD1,TRBV2,TRBJ2-1,TGTGCCAGCAGTGAAGGGAGGGACAGGTCCGGGGAGCAGTTCTTC,CASSEGRDRSGEQFF
-,-,TRBV3-1/TRBV3-2,TRBJ2-2,TGTGCCAGCAGCCAATACGGGGAGCTGTTTTTT,CASSQYGELFF
-,-,TRBV5-5,TRBJ2-1,TGTGCCAGCAGCTTGAAGACAACGAGCTCCTACAATGAGCAGTTCTTC,CASSLKTTSSYNEQFF
-,-,TRBV11-1,TRBJ1-2,TGTGCCAGCAGTCGATCTACAGGGCGCTATGGCTACACCTTC,CASSRSTGRYGYTF
-,TRBD1,TRBV24-1,TRBJ2-1,TGTGCCACCAGTGATTTGGGGCAGGGGGCGCCGGATGAGCAGTTCTTC,CATSDLGQGAPDEQFF
-,TRBD1,TRBV3-1/TRBV3-2,TRBJ2-5,TGTGCCATCGGACAGGGCAAAGAGACCCAGTACTTC,CAIGQGKETQYF
-,-,TRBV6-6,TRBJ1-1,TGTGCCAGCAGTTACCAGGAAAAGAACACTGAAGCTTTCTTT,CASSYQEKNTEAFF
-,-,TRBV27,TRBJ1-4,TGTGCCAGCAGTTTCCAGGGTTTAAATGAAAAACTGTTTTTT,CASSFQGLNEKLFF
-,-,TRBV11-3,TRBJ1-2,TGTGCCAGCAGCCACCCGGACAGTCAGTTTAGGGGCTACACCTTC,CASSHPDSQFRGYTF
-,TRBD2,TRBV5-1,TRBJ2-3,TGCGCCAGCAGCTTACCCACTAGCGGTAGCACAGATACGCAGTATTTT,CASSLPTSGSTDTQYF
-,-,TRBV6-5,TRBJ2-5,TGTGCCAGCGGAGGGCAGATAATTGAAGAGACCCAGTACTTC,CASGGQIIEETQYF
-,-,TRBV6-5,TRBJ1-5,TGTGCCAGCAGCCCCGGGGGGGGCCCCACGCCCCAGCATTTT,CASSPGGGPTPQHF
-,-,TRBV30,TRBJ1-1,TGTGCCTGGAGTCAGGGTTCGAACACTGAAGCTTTCTTT,CAWSQGSNTEAFF
few,TRBD1,TRBV7-2,TRBJ1-5,TGTGCCAGCAGGGGACAGAATAGCAATCAGCCCCAGCATTTT,CASRGQNSNQPQHF
-,-,TRBV4-2,TRBJ1-1,TGTGCCAGCAGCCAAGATCCTATAAAAGCGGGGGTCCCCCATGGCACTGAAGCTTTCTTT,CASSQDPIKAGVPHGTEAFF
once,TRBD1,TRBV7-2,TRBJ1-5,TGTGCCAGCAGCTTAGGGGGCGCAGGGGGCTTGACTCAGCCCCAGCATTTT,CASSLGGAGGLTQPQHF
-,TRBD2,TRBV7-2,TRBJ2-7,TGTGCCAGCAGCTCCGGGACTAGCGGTCTGAGGTACGAGCAGTACTTC,CASSSGTSGLRYEQYF
-,-,TRBV10-2,TRBJ2-7,TGCGCCAGCAGTGAGCCCGCCGGTAGCGAAGTACGCGAGCAGTACTTC,CASSEPAGSEVREQYF
-,TRBD2,TRBV10-3,TRBJ2-1,TGTGCCATCAAGCGGGAGGGCTACAATGAGCAGTTCTTC,CAIKREGYNEQFF